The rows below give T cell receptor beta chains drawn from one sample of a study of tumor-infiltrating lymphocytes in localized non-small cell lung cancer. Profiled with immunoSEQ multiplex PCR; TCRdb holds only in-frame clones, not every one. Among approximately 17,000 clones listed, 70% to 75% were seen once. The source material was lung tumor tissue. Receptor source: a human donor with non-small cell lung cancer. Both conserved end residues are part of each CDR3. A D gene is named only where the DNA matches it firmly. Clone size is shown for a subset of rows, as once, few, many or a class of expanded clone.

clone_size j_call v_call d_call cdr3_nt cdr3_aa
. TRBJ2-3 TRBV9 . TGTGCCAGCAGCGGCGAACTATATAGCACAGATACGCAGTATTTT CASSGELYSTDTQYF
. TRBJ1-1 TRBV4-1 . TGCGCCAGCAGCCAACCAACAGGGCGAAACACTGAAGCTTTCTTT CASSQPTGRNTEAFF
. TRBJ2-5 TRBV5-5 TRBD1 TGTGCCAGCAGCTTTAACAGGGGAGAGACCCAGTACTTC CASSFNRGETQYF
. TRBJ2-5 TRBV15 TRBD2 TGTGCCACCAGCAGAGCCTCACTAGCGGGAAAAGAGACCCAGTACTTC CATSRASLAGKETQYF
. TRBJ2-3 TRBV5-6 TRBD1 TGTGCCAGCAGTACCGGGACAGACACAGATACGCAGTATTTT CASSTGTDTDTQYF
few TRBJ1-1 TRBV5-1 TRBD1 TGCGCCAGCAGCCCGGGACAGAATGAAGCTTTCTTT CASSPGQNEAFF
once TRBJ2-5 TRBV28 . TGTGCCAGCAGTTTTCCGGGTTACCGGGAGACCCAGTACTTC CASSFPGYRETQYF
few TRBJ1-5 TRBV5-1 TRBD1 TGCGCCAGCAGCGAGGGACAGGGCCGCCAGCCCCAGCATTTT CASSEGQGRQPQHF
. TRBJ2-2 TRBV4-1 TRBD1 TGCGCCAGCAGTATAGGACAGGGGGCGCGAACCGGGGAGCTGTTTTTT CASSIGQGARTGELFF
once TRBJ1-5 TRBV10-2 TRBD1 TGCGCCAGCGGCGACAGGGATAGCAATCAGCCCCAGCATTTT CASGDRDSNQPQHF
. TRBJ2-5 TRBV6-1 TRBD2 TGTGCCAGCAGTCCCCCGGGGGGAGAGACCCAGTACTTC CASSPPGGETQYF
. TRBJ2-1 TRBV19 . TGTGCCAGTAGTTTCACTAGGAATGAGCAGTTCTTC CASSFTRNEQFF
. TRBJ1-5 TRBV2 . TGTGCCAGCAGTAGGACTGAGGGGAATCAGCCCCAGCATTTT CASSRTEGNQPQHF
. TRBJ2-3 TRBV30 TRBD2 TGTGCCTGGAGTGTGGGCGGGGGGAACACAGATACGCAGTATTTT CAWSVGGGNTDTQYF
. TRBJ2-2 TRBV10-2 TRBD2 TGCGCCATCTGGACTAGCGGGAACACCGGGGAGCTGTTTTTT CAIWTSGNTGELFF
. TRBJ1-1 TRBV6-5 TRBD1 TGTGCCAGTGCCGGGACAGAGAACACTGAAGCTTTCTTT CASAGTENTEAFF
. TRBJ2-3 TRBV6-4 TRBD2 TGTGCCAGCAGTGAAAGAAGGTTCATTGCAGCGGGAGACCCAGATACGCAGTATTTT CASSERRFIAAGDPDTQYF
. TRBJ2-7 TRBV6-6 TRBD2 TGTGCCAGCAGTTACAACGGGGGGGCCGGCGAGCAGTACTTC CASSYNGGAGEQYF
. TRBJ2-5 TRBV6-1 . TGTGCCAGCAGGACAGTGGGAAAAGAGACCCAGTACTTC CASRTVGKETQYF
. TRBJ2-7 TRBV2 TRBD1 TGTGCCAGCAGTGGCCGGGACAGGCCTCGGGAGCAGTACTTC CASSGRDRPREQYF
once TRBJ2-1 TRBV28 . TGTGCCAGCAGTAACAGGGGAGGCGAGCAGTTCTTC CASSNRGGEQFF
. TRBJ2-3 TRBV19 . TGTGCCAGTGCCTCCGGGTGGATGAACACAGATACGCAGTATTTT CASASGWMNTDTQYF
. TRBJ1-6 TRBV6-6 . TGTGCCAGCAATCCCTCGGGGAATTCACCCCTCCACTTT CASNPSGNSPLHF
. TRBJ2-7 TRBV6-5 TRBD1 TGTGCCAGCAGTTACTCGATGTACAGGGGTGGCTACGAGCAGTACTTC CASSYSMYRGGYEQYF
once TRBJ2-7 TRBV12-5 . TGTGCTAGTGGTTTGTTGGGACGTAACTCCTACGAGCAGTACTTC CASGLLGRNSYEQYF
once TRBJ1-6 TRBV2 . TGTGCCAGCAGTGATTTGGGTGGCTTTTCACCCCTCCACTTT CASSDLGGFSPLHF
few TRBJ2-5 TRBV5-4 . TGTGCCAGCAGCACTAGGGGCCAAGAGACCCAGTACTTC CASSTRGQETQYF
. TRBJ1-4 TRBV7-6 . TGTGCCAGCAGCCCCCAATCAGGGATAGTTGAAAAACTGTTTTTT CASSPQSGIVEKLFF
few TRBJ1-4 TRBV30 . TGTGCCTGGAACAGCCTGAATGAAAAACTGTTTTTT CAWNSLNEKLFF
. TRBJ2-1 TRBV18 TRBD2 TGTGCCAGCTCACCACCGGCGGGGGGGCCGAGTGAGCAGTTCTTC CASSPPAGGPSEQFF
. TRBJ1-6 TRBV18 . TGTGCCAGCTCACCACCGGAGGGAGGTAATTCACCCCTCCACTTT CASSPPEGGNSPLHF
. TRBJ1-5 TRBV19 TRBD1 TGTGCCAGTAGTCCTGTCGGGACAGGAACATATAGCAATCAGCCCCAGCATTTT CASSPVGTGTYSNQPQHF
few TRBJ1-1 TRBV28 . TGTGCCAGCAGTTCCAGCTTGGGGGACACTGAAGCTTTCTTT CASSSSLGDTEAFF
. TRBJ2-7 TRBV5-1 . TGCGCCAGCAGCTTGGAGGGGAGGAACGAGCAGTACTTC CASSLEGRNEQYF
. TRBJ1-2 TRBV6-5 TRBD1 TGTGCCAGCAGCGCCAGGACAGGGGGCTATGGCTACACCTTC CASSARTGGYGYTF
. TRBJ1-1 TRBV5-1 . TGCGCCAGCAGCTCGGGATTTTCGGGCCGCAACACTGAAGCTTTCTTT CASSSGFSGRNTEAFF
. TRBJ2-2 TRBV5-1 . TGCGCCAGCAGCTTAAACGACAACGCCGGGGAGCTGTTTTTT CASSLNDNAGELFF
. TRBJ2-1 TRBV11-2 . TGTGCCAGCACTTTGGATGGATCACAAGTTGAGCAGTTCTTC CASTLDGSQVEQFF
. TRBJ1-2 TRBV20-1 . TGCAGTGCGATCCGGCGCTACACCTTC CSAIRRYTF
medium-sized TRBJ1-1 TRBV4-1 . TGCGCCAGCAGCCAAGCTCCGGGGGTTCTGACAGCTAACATGAACACTGAAGCTTTCTTT CASSQAPGVLTANMNTEAFF
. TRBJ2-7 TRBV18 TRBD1 TGTGCCAGCTCACCACTGAGACAGGGTACCCTCGAGCAGTACTTC CASSPLRQGTLEQYF
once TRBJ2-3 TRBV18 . TGTGCCAGCTCACCTACGGATACGCAGTATTTT CASSPTDTQYF
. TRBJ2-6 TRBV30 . TGTGCCTGGGGGACTTCTGGGGCCAACGTCCTGACTTTC CAWGTSGANVLTF
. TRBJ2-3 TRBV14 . TGTGCCAGCAGCCAAGATGCCCTCGGAGATACGCAGTATTTT CASSQDALGDTQYF
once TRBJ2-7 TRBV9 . TGTGCCAGCTTCGCCCGACCAATACCACGGGGCTATTTCTACGAGCAGTACTTC CASFARPIPRGYFYEQYF
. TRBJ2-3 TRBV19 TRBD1 TGTGCCAGTAGGCTACAGGGGGCTCTTGCAGATACGCAGTATTTT CASRLQGALADTQYF